This T cell receptor (beta chain) was found in a study of Graves' ophthalmopathy and Graves' hyperthyroidism. The CDR3 consists of 13 residues. CDR1 and CDR2 (germline): DFQATT, SNEGSKA (reference sequence). V trimming: 5 bases; J trimming: 4 bases; junction bases outside the gene matches: 3. General observations from the study: Blood also contained most of the expanded thyroid clonotypes above 0.001 frequency.

About this clonotype: Its antigen is as yet unknown.

Amplification of TCR beta CDR3 regions used RNA transcripts. HTBI-primed RT-PCR formed the first round, and a multiplex PCR formed the second. One entry per CDR3 protein, called by TCRdb with MiXCR from the multiplex PCR reads. The sample records tens of thousands of distinct CDR3 sequences, over 40% being singletons. Researchers turned away patients with other autoimmune diseases, uncontrolled infections, pregnancy or lactation. Clinical symptoms, serum thyroxine, TRAb, thyroid ultrasound and orbital computed tomography were relied on for diagnosis. V gene TRBV20-1 combines with J gene TRBJ2-1; 9 nucleotides agree with TRBD1. This TCR was sampled from an adult man with Graves' ophthalmopathy. Sequenced: peripheral blood. Here the CDR3 reads CSARGQGYNEQFF. The DNA for the CDR3 is TGCAGTGCTCGGGGACAGGGTTACAATGAGCAGTTCTTC.